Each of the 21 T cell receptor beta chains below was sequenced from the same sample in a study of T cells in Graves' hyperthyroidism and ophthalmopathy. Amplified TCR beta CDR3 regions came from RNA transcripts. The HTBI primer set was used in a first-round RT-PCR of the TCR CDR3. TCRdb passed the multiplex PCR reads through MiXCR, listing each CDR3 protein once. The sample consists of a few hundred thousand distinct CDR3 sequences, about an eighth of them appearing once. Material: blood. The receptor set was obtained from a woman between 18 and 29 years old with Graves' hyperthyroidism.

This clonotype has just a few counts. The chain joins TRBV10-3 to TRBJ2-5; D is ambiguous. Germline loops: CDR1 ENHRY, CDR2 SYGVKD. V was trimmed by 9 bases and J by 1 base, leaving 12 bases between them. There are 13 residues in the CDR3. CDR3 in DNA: TGTGCCATTACGGCAACCCCCCAAGAGACCCAGTACTTC. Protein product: CAITATPQETQYF.

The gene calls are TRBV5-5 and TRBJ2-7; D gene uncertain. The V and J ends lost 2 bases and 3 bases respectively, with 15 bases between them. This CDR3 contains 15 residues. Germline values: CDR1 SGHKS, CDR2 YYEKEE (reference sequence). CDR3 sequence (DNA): TGTGCCAGCAGCTTATTAGACACGTCTGGCTACGAGCAGTACTTC. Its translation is CASSLLDTSGYEQYF.

The CDR3 protein is CASSFTGYNQPQHF. In DNA, the CDR3 is TGTGCCAGCAGTTTTACAGGGTACAATCAGCCCCAGCATTTT. V usage is TRBV6-1 and J usage is TRBJ1-5, with D perhaps matching TRBD1 (6 bases). Germline V gene data show CDR1 as MNHNS and CDR2 as SASEGT. This CDR3 comprises 14 residues. Between the trimmed V and J ends, which lost 5 bases and 3 bases, there was a span of 11 bases.

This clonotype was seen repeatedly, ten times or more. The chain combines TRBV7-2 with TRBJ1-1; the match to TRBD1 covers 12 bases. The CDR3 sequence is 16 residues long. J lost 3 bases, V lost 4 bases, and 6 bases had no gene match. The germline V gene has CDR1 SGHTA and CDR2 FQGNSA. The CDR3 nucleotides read TGTGCCAGCAGCTCCCCGGGACAGGGGGCGTACACTGAAGCTTTCTTT. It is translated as CASSSPGQGAYTEAFF.

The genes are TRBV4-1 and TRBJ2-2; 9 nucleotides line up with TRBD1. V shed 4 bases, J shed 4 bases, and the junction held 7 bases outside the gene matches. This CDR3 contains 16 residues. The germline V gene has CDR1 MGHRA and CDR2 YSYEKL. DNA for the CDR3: TGCGCCAGCAGCCGCTCCGGGACAGGGCTCACCGGGGAGCTGTTTTTT. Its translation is CASSRSGTGLTGELFF.

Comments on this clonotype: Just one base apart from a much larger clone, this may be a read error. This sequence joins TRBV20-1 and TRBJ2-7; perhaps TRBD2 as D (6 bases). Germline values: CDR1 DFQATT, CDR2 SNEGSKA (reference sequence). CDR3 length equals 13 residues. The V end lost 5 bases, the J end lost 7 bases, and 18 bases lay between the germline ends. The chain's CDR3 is CSADYGSLDEQYF. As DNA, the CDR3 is TGCAGTGCTGACTACGGGAGTCTGGATGAGCAGTACTTC.

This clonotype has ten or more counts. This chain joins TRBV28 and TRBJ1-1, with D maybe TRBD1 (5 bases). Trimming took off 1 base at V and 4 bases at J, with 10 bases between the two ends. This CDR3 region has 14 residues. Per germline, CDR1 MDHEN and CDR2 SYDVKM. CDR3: CASSLSSGPTEAFF. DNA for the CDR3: TGTGCCAGCAGTTTATCCTCAGGGCCCACTGAAGCTTTCTTT.

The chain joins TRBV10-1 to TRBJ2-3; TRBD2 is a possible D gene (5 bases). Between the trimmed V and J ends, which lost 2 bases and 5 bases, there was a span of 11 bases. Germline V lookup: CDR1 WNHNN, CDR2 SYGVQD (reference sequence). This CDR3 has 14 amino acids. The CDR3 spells CASSEGGPQDTQYF. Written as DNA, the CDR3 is TGCGCCAGCAGTGAGGGAGGTCCTCAAGATACGCAGTATTTT.

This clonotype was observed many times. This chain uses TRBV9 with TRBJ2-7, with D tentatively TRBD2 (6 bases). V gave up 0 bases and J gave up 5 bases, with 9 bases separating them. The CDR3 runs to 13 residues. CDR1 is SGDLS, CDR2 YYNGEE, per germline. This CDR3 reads CASSVGRDDEQYF. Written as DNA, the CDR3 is TGTGCCAGCAGCGTAGGGAGGGACGACGAGCAGTACTTC.

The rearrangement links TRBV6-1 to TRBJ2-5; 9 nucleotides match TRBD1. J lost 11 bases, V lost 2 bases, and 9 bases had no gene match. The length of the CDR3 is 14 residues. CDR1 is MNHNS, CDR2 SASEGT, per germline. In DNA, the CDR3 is TGTGCCAGCAGTGAACGGGCCCGGGACAGGGTTCAGTACTTC. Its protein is CASSERARDRVQYF.

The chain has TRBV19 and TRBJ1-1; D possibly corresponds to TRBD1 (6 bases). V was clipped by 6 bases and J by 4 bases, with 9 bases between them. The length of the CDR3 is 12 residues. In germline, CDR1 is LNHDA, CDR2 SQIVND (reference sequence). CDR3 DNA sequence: TGTGCCAGTAGCTGGGGGCCCACTGAAGCTTTCTTT. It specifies CASSWGPTEAFF.

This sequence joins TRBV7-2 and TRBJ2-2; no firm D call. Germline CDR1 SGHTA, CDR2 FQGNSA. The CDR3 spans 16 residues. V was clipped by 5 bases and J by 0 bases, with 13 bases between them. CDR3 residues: CASSPGGRANTGELFF. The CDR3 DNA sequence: TGTGCCAGCAGCCCAGGCGGCAGAGCGAACACCGGGGAGCTGTTTTTT. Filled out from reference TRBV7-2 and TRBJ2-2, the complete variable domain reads GAGVSQSPSNKVTEKGKDVELRCDPISGHTALYWYRQSLGQGLEFLIYFQGNSAPDKSGLPSDRFSAERTGGSVSTLTIQRTQQEDSAVYLCASSPGGRANTGELFFGEGSRLTVL.

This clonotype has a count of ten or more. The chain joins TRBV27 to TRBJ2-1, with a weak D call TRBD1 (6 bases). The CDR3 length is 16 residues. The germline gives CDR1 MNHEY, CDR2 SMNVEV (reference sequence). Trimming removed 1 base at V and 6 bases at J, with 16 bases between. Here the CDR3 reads CASSLYGTSSLNEQFF. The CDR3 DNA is TGTGCCAGCAGTTTATACGGGACAAGCTCTCTCAATGAGCAGTTCTTC.

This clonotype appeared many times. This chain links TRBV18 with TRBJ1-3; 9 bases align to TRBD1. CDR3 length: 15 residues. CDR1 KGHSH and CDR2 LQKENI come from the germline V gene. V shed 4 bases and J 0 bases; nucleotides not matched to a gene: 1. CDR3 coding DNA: TGTGCCAGCTCACAACAGGGGGCCTCTGGAAACACCATATATTTT. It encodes CASSQQGASGNTIYF.

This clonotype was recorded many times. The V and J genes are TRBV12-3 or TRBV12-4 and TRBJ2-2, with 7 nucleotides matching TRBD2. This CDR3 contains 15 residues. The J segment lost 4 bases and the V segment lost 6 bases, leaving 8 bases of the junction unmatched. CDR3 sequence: CASSSWGGTTGELFF. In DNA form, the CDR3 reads TGTGCCAGCAGCTCGTGGGGAGGGACCACCGGGGAGCTGTTTTTT.

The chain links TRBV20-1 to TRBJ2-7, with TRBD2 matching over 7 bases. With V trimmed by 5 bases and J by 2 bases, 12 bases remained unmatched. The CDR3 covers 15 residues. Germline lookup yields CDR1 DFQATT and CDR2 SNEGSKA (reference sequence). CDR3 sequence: CSAGPLGRGTYEQYF. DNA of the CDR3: TGCAGTGCTGGACCGTTGGGGAGGGGAACCTACGAGCAGTACTTC.

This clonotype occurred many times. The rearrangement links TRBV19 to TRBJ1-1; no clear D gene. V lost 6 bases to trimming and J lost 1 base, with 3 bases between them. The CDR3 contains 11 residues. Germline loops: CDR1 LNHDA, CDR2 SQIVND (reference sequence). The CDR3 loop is CASRRNTEAFF. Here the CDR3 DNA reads TGTGCCAGTAGACGGAACACTGAAGCTTTCTTT.

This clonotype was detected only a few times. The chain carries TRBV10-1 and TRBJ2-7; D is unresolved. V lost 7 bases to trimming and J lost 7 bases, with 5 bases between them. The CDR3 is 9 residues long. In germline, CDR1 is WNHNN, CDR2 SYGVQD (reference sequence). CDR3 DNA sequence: TGCGCCAGCACACAGGAGCAGTACTTC. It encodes CASTQEQYF.

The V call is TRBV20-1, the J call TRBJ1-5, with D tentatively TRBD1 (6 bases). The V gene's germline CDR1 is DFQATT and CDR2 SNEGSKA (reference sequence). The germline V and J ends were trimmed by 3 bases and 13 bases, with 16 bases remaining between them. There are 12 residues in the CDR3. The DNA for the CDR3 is TGCAGTGCTAGTAGAGTGGGGGCGTCACAGCATTTT. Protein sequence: CSASRVGASQHF.

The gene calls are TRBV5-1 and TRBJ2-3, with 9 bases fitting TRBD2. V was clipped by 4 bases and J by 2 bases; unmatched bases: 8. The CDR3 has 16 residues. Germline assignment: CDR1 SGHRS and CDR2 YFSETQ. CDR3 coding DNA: TGCGCCAGCAGCGACCAGACTAGCGGACTCACAGATACGCAGTATTTT. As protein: CASSDQTSGLTDTQYF.

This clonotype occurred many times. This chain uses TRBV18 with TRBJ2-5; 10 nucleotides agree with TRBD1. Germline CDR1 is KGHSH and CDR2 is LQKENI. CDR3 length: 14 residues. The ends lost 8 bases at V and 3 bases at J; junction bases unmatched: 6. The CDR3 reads CASLPGTGEETQYF. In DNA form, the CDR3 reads TGTGCCAGCCTACCCGGGACAGGGGAAGAGACCCAGTACTTC.